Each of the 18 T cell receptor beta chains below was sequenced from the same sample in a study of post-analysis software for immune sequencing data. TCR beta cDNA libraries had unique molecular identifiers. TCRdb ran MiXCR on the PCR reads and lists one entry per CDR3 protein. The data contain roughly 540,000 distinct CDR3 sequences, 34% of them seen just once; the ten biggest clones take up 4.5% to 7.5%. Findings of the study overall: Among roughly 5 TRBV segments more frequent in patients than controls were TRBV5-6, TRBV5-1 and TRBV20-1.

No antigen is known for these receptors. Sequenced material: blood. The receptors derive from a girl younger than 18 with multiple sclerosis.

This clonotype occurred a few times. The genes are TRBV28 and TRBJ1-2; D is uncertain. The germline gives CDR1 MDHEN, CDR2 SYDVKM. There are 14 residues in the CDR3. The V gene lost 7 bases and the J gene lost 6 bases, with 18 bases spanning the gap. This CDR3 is CASTPFVRSNGYTF. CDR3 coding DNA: TGTGCCAGCACCCCCTTCGTCAGATCAAATGGCTACACCTTC.

The chain's CDR3 is CAIGTGVQPQHF. DNA for the CDR3: TGTGCCATCGGAACTGGGGTCCAGCCCCAGCATTTT. V usage is TRBV10-3 and J usage is TRBJ1-5, with D unresolved. Trimming pared 8 bases from V and 7 bases from J, leaving 12 bases between. Germline values: CDR1 ENHRY, CDR2 SYGVKD. The CDR3 consists of 12 residues.

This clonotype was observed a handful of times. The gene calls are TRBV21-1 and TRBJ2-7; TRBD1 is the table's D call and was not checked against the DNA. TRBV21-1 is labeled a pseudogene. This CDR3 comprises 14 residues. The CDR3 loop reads CASSTPQGTYEQYF. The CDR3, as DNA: TGTGCCAGCAGCACCCCTCAGGGAACCTACGAGCAGTACTTC.

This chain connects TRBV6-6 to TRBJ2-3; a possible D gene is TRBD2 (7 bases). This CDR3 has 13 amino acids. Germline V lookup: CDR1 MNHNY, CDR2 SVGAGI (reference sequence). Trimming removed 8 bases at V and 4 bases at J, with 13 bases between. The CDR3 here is CASRGGASDTQYF. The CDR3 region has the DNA TGTGCCAGCCGAGGGGGGGCCTCAGATACGCAGTATTTT.

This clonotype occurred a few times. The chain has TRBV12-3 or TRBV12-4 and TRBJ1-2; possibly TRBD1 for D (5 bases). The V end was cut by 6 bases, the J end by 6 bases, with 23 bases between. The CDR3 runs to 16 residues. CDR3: CASSPTLGGEEHGYTF. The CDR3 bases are TGTGCCAGCAGCCCTACCTTGGGGGGAGAGGAGCATGGCTACACCTTC.

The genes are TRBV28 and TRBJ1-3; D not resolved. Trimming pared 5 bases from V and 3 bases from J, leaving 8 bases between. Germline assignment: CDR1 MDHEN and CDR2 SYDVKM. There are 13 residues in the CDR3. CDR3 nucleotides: TGTGCCAGCAGTGAAATCAATGGAAACACCATATATTTT. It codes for CASSEINGNTIYF.

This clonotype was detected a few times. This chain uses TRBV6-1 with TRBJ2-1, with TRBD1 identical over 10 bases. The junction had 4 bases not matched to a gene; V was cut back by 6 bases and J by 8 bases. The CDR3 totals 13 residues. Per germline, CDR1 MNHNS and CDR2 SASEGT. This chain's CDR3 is CASSGQGVDEQFF. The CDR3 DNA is TGTGCCAGCAGCGGACAGGGGGTGGATGAGCAGTTCTTC.

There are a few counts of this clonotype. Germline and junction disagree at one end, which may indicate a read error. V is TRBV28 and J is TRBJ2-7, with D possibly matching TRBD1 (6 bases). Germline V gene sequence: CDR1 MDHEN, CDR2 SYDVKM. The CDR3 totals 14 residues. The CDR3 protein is CAGSPADRFYEQYF. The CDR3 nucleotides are TGTGCCGGCAGTCCCGCCGACAGGTTCTACGAGCAGTACTTC.

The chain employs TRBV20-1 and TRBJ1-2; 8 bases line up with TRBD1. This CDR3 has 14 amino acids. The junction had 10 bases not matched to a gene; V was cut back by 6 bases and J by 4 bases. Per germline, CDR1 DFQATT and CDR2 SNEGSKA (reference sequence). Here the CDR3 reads CSATRDRQTYGYTF. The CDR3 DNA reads TGCAGTGCAACCCGGGACAGGCAAACCTATGGCTACACCTTC.

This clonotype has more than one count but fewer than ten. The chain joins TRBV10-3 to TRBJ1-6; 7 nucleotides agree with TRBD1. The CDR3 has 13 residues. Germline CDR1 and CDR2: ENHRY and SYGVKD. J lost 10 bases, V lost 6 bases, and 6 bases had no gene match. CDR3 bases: TGTGCCATCAGCATGACAGGGCAATCACCCCTCCACTTT. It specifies CAISMTGQSPLHF.

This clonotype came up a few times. Written as DNA, the CDR3 is TGTGCCAGCAGCCCAAGGTCCGGACTAGCGGGGCCGGGCAATGAGCAGTTCTTC. Its translation is CASSPRSGLAGPGNEQFF. The chain uses TRBV2 and TRBJ2-1; TRBD2 aligns across 12 bases. The CDR3 is 18 residues long. The J segment lost 6 bases and the V segment lost 6 bases, leaving 15 bases of the junction unmatched. Germline CDR1 reads SNHLY; CDR2 reads FYNNEI.

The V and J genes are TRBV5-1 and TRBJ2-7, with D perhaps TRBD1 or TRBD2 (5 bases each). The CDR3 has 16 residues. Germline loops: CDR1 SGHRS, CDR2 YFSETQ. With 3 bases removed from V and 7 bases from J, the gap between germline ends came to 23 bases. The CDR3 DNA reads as TGCGCCAGCAGCTCGGGGCCTCGCCCCGATCTTCGGGAGCAGTACTTC. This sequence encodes CASSSGPRPDLREQYF. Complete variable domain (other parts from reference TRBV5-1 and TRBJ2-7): KAGVTQTPRYLIKTRGQQVTLSCSPISGHRSVSWYQQTPGQGLQFLFEYFSETQRNKGNFPGRFSGRQFSNSRSEMNVSTLELGDSALYLCASSSGPRPDLREQYFGPGTRLTVT.

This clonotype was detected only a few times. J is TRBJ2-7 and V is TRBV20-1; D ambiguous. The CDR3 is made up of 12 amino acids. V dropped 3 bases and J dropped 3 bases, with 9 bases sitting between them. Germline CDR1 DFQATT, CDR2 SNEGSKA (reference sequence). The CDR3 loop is CSASGSNYEQYF. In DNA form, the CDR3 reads TGCAGTGCTAGCGGTTCAAACTACGAGCAGTACTTC.

In DNA form, the CDR3 reads TGTGCCAGCAGTTCCACACAGTATGGCTACACCTTC. Its translation: CASSSTQYGYTF. This sequence joins TRBV6-6 and TRBJ1-2; no firm D call. Trimming stripped 4 bases from V and 5 bases from J, with 8 bases between. CDR1 and CDR2 (germline): MNHNY, SVGAGI (reference sequence). This CDR3 has 12 amino acids.

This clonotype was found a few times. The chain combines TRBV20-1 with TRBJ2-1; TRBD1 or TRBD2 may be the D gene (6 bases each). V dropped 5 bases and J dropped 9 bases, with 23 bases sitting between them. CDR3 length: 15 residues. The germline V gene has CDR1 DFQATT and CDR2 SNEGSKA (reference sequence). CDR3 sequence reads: CSAQAPGAPFGEQFF. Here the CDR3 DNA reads TGCAGTGCTCAGGCGCCGGGGGCCCCGTTCGGTGAGCAGTTCTTC.

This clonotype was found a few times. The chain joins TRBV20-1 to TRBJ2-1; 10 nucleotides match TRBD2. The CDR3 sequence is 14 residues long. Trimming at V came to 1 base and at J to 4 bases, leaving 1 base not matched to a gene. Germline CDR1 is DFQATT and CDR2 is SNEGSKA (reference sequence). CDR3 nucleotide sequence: TGCAGTGCTAGAGTACTAGCGGGGTACAATGAGCAGTTCTTC. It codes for CSARVLAGYNEQFF.

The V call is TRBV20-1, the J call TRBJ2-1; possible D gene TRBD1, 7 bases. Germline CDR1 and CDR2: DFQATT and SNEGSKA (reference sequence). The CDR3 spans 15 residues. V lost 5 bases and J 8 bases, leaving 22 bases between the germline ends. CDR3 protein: CSAVGPHRGGDEQFF. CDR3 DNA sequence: TGCAGTGCTGTGGGCCCTCACAGGGGAGGCGATGAGCAGTTCTTC.

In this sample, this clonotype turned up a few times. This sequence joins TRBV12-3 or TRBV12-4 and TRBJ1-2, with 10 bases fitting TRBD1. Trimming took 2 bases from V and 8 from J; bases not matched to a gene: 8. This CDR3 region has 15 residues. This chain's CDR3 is CASSLPTGGRVGYTF. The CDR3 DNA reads TGTGCCAGCAGTTTACCGACAGGGGGCCGGGTAGGCTACACCTTC.